The 23 T cell receptor beta chains listed next were all sequenced from one sample in a study of cytomegalovirus exposure and HLA in healthy donors. PCR amplification relied on 60 Vbeta primers (plus 13 Jbeta primers). Profiling relied on immunoSEQ multiplex PCR, and the TCRdb table lists in-frame clones only, not all of them. The data contain fewer than 120,000 clones, over 60% of them singletons. Sequencing was performed on PBMCs. These receptors all stem from a woman in her sixties in good health and CMV-seropositive.

The chain combines TRBV5-4 with TRBJ2-5; TRBD2 aligns across 13 bases. V was clipped by 4 bases and J by 3 bases; unmatched bases: 9. Germline CDR1 SGHNT, CDR2 YYREEE (reference sequence). This CDR3 has 17 amino acids. CDR3 bases: TGTGCCAGCAGCCACTCGACTAGCGGGAGGTCCAAAGAGACCCAGTACTTC. Encoded protein: CASSHSTSGRSKETQYF.

This chain connects TRBV5-1 to TRBJ2-2; unclear D gene. CDR3 length: 14 residues. Germline V gene lookup returns CDR1 SGHRS and CDR2 YFSETQ. V lost 4 bases to trimming and J lost 1 base, with 8 bases between them. The CDR3 here is CASSENLNTGELFF. As DNA, the CDR3 is TGCGCCAGCAGCGAAAACTTGAACACCGGGGAGCTGTTTTTT.

This chain links TRBV5-4 with TRBJ1-5; perhaps TRBD1 as D (6 bases). The CDR3 runs 13 residues. The germline V gene has CDR1 SGHNT and CDR2 YYREEE (reference sequence). Trimming took off 2 bases at V and 7 bases at J, with 10 bases between the two ends. The CDR3 is CASSFEGDQPQHF. As DNA, the CDR3 is TGTGCCAGCAGCTTTGAGGGGGACCAGCCCCAGCATTTT.

The V call is TRBV7-3, the J call TRBJ2-3; the D is unclear. V was shortened by 5 bases and J by 10 bases, with 16 bases between the two germline ends. The CDR3 spans 13 residues. From germline, CDR1 is SGHTA and CDR2 FQGTGA. The CDR3: CASSPKPGGAQYF. CDR3 DNA sequence: TGTGCCAGCAGCCCGAAACCGGGTGGAGCGCAGTATTTT.

In its sample, this clone was seen once. The genes are TRBV5-6 and TRBJ2-1; 16 nucleotides align to TRBD2. The germline gives CDR1 SGHDT, CDR2 YYEEEE. J gave up 14 bases and V 3 bases, and 11 bases lay outside the gene matches. This CDR3 has 16 amino acids. CDR3 residues: CASSSSMGLAGGPEFF. CDR3 nucleotide sequence: TGTGCCAGCAGCTCAAGTATGGGACTAGCGGGAGGGCCAGAGTTCTTC.

This clone was recorded only once. The V and J genes are TRBV7-9 and TRBJ2-7, with 7 bases lining up with TRBD1. With V trimmed by 4 bases and J by 3 bases, 9 bases remained unmatched. The CDR3 has 15 residues. Germline loops: CDR1 SEHNR, CDR2 FQNEAQ (reference sequence). Written as DNA, the CDR3 is TGTGCCAGCAGCTCCAAATACGGGGACAGCTACGAGCAGTACTTC. Its protein is CASSSKYGDSYEQYF.

CDR3 in amino acids: CALSSGGETDTQYF. The CDR3 DNA is TGTGCCTTGTCTAGCGGAGGAGAGACAGATACGCAGTATTTT. The chain is built from TRBV10-3 and TRBJ2-3; TRBD2 matches at 7 bases. Germline V gene lookup returns CDR1 ENHRY and CDR2 SYGVKD. V was pared by 11 bases and J by 3 bases, with 11 bases of the junction left unmatched. The CDR3 consists of 14 residues.

V and J are TRBV2 and TRBJ1-1; 10 bases match TRBD1. Germline V gene sequence: CDR1 SNHLY, CDR2 FYNNEI. This CDR3 comprises 15 residues. After removal of 4 bases from V and 2 bases from J, the junction contained 4 bases not matched to a gene. In nucleotides, the CDR3 is TGTGCCAGCAGTGGACAGGGGGCACCTAACACTGAAGCTTTCTTT. Amino acid sequence: CASSGQGAPNTEAFF. Full variable domain (remainder filled in from reference TRBV2 and TRBJ1-1): EPEVTQTPSHQVTQMGQEVILRCVPISNHLYFYWYRQILGQKVEFLVSFYNNEISEKSEIFDDQFSVERPDGSNFTLKIRSTKLEDSAMYFCASSGQGAPNTEAFFGQGTRLTVV.

The V gene is TRBV5-4, the J gene TRBJ2-1; 10 positions agree with TRBD2. The CDR3 length is 15 residues. Germline V CDR1 and CDR2: SGHNT, YYREEE (reference sequence). With 6 bases clipped from V and 6 bases from J, the junction kept 9 bases outside the gene matches. Here the CDR3 reads CASNLAGGRTNEQFF. The CDR3 nucleotides are TGTGCCAGCAACTTAGCGGGAGGCCGGACCAATGAGCAGTTCTTC.

The chain combines TRBV9 with TRBJ2-2; the match to TRBD2 covers 10 bases. The V gene end was trimmed by 4 bases and the J gene end by 1 base; junction bases not matched to a gene: 1. Germline CDR1 reads SGDLS; CDR2 reads YYNGEE. This CDR3 is 15 amino acids long. CDR3 nucleotide sequence: TGTGCCAGCAGCAGGACTAGCGGGAACACCGGGGAGCTGTTTTTT. Translation: CASSRTSGNTGELFF. The variable domain in full, with the rest retrieved from reference TRBV9 and TRBJ2-2, is DSGVTQTPKHLITATGQRVTLRCSPRSGDLSVYWYQQSLDQGLQFLIQYYNGEERAKGNILERFSAQQFPDLHSELNLSSLELGDSALYFCASSRTSGNTGELFFGEGSRLTVL.

The CDR3 sequence is CASSLFHGRPMKGSYEQYF. DNA for the CDR3: TGTGCCAGCAGTTTATTTCATGGGAGACCCATGAAGGGATCCTACGAGCAGTACTTC. The chain is built from TRBV28 and TRBJ2-7; D may be TRBD2 (5 bases). Germline V lookup: CDR1 MDHEN, CDR2 SYDVKM. With 1 base removed from V and 1 base from J, the gap between germline ends came to 23 bases. The CDR3 has 19 amino acids.

The CDR3 spells CATRTGELFF. CDR3 coding DNA: TGTGCCACCCGGACCGGGGAGCTGTTTTTT. The chain links TRBV28 to TRBJ2-2; D is unresolved. Germline CDR1 and CDR2: MDHEN and SYDVKM. Trimming cost V 10 bases and J 5 bases, with 5 bases left between them. The CDR3 contains 10 residues.

The chain joins TRBV30 to TRBJ2-2, with D tentatively TRBD2 (5 bases). The V gene's germline CDR1 is GTSNPN and CDR2 SVGIG (reference sequence). The CDR3 has 11 residues. With 2 bases removed from V and 8 bases from J, the gap between germline ends came to 6 bases. This chain's CDR3 is CAWSSGGELFF. The CDR3 DNA is TGTGCCTGGAGTTCGGGGGGGGAGCTGTTTTTT.

The DNA of the CDR3 is TGTGCCAGCAGCTCTCAGGGCTCCTACGAGCAGTACTTC. Amino acids: CASSSQGSYEQYF. V and J are TRBV13 and TRBJ2-7, with TRBD1 as a possible D gene (5 bases). V shed 4 bases and J shed 0 bases, with 7 bases lying between them. The CDR3 is 13 residues long. CDR1 is PRHDT, CDR2 FYEKMQ, per germline (reference sequence).

A few counts support this clone. The V gene is TRBV6-5, the J gene TRBJ2-7, with D hard to call. From germline, CDR1 is MNHEY and CDR2 SVGAGI. This CDR3 is built from 13 residues. The V end lost 2 bases, the J end lost 5 bases, and 10 bases lay between the germline ends. The CDR3 loop reads CASSYRSSDEQYF. CDR3 nucleotides: TGTGCCAGCAGTTACAGGTCTAGTGACGAGCAGTACTTC.

V usage is TRBV28 and J usage is TRBJ1-1, with 7 bases matching TRBD1. The ends lost 4 bases at V and 11 bases at J; junction bases unmatched: 7. From germline, CDR1 is MDHEN and CDR2 SYDVKM. The CDR3 is 12 amino acids. The CDR3 coding sequence is TGTGCCAGCAGTTCGACAGGGTTGCGGGCTTTCTTT. Translating it yields CASSSTGLRAFF.

About this clone itself: A junction end diverges from the germline sequence, so it may reflect a read error. The chain joins TRBV7-7 to TRBJ2-7; unclear D gene. CDR1 SSHAT and CDR2 FNYEAQ come from the germline V gene (reference sequence). CDR3 length: 13 amino acids. The CDR3 sequence is CASSHSGSYEQYF. The CDR3 DNA follows: TGTGCTAGCAGCCACAGTGGCTCCTACGAGCAGTACTTC.

The gene calls are TRBV2 and TRBJ1-1; D not resolved. V was shortened by 11 bases and J by 0 bases, with 16 bases between the two germline ends. This CDR3 is built from 14 residues. Per germline, CDR1 SNHLY and CDR2 FYNNEI. This CDR3 is CAGNYARMNTEAFF. The CDR3 region has the DNA TGTGCCGGCAACTACGCCCGTATGAACACTGAAGCTTTCTTT.

The chain couples TRBV5-1 to TRBJ2-1; TRBD2 aligns across 8 bases. Germline loops: CDR1 SGHRS, CDR2 YFSETQ. The trim removed 2 bases at V and 10 bases at J, leaving 14 bases unmatched. This CDR3 region has 16 residues. As DNA, the CDR3 is TGCGCCAGCAGCTTTTCCGGGACTAGAGAGTTTAGGGAGCAGTTCTTC. Encoded protein: CASSFSGTREFREQFF.

The rearrangement uses TRBV29-1 and TRBJ2-1; no reliable D call. The CDR3 totals 14 residues. Trimming removed 2 bases at V and 4 bases at J, with 12 bases between. Germline CDR1 reads SQVTM; CDR2 reads ANQGSEA. CDR3 DNA sequence: TGCAGCGTTGAACCCCCCGCCAGTTACAATGAGCAGTTCTTC. Residues: CSVEPPASYNEQFF.

J is TRBJ2-1 and V is TRBV10-3; maybe TRBD2 (5 bases). Germline V CDR1 and CDR2: ENHRY, SYGVKD. CDR3 length: 15 residues. Deletions cut 3 bases from V and 12 bases from J, with 21 bases between. CDR3 amino acids: CAISELVTRKFGQFF. The CDR3 DNA reads as TGTGCCATCAGTGAACTAGTCACACGGAAGTTTGGGCAGTTCTTC.

The chain employs TRBV5-1 and TRBJ1-2; D is possibly TRBD1 (5 bases). The V gene lost 2 bases and the J gene lost 1 base, with 6 bases spanning the gap. Looked up from germline, CDR1 is SGHRS and CDR2 is YFSETQ. The CDR3 consists of 13 residues. The CDR3 loop is CASSLQDNYGYTF. In DNA, the CDR3 is TGCGCCAGCAGCTTACAGGATAACTATGGCTACACCTTC.

This clone has a single count. At the DNA level, this CDR3 is encoded by other sequences in the same sample as well. The V call is TRBV9, the J call TRBJ2-1, with 9 bases aligning to TRBD2. Trimming removed 0 bases from V and 3 bases from J; junction bases left unmatched: 1. Germline V gene sequence: CDR1 SGDLS, CDR2 YYNGEE. This CDR3 comprises 15 residues. The CDR3 reads CASSVGLAVYNEQFF. Here the CDR3 DNA reads TGTGCCAGCAGCGTAGGACTAGCGGTCTACAATGAGCAGTTCTTC.